Detailed here is one TCR beta chain. No antigen is known for it. Per germline, CDR1 SEHNR and CDR2 FQNEAQ (reference sequence). With 5 bases clipped from V and 3 bases from J, the junction kept 7 bases outside the gene matches. This CDR3 comprises 14 residues. Sequencing relied on a cDNA template that was reverse transcribed from extracted RNA. Assay: immunoSEQ multiplex PCR; the TCRdb copy retains only in-frame clones and omits some. The sample includes 40,000 to 50,000 clones, 50% to 70% seen only once; the top ten take roughly 22%. The treatment: oral pan-JAK inhibitor, 5-10 mg twice daily. This sample is drawn from a study of CD8+ T cells in alopecia areata. In the study overall: The duration of tofacitinib was 6 to 18 months, with 6 months off drug afterward. Study-wide results and limits: Relative to mice, TCR sharing across patients was less clear, a difference possibly HLA-related.

This receptor was identified in a human donor with alopecia areata. Sample: CD8+ T cells sorted from blood, taken at week 4, from a patient treated with tofacitinib. The rearrangement uses TRBV7-9 and TRBJ2-7, with 7 bases identical to TRBD1. The CDR3 reads CASSPTGTSYEQYF. CDR3 bases: TGTGCCAGCAGCCCGACAGGGACCAGCTACGAGCAGTACTTC.